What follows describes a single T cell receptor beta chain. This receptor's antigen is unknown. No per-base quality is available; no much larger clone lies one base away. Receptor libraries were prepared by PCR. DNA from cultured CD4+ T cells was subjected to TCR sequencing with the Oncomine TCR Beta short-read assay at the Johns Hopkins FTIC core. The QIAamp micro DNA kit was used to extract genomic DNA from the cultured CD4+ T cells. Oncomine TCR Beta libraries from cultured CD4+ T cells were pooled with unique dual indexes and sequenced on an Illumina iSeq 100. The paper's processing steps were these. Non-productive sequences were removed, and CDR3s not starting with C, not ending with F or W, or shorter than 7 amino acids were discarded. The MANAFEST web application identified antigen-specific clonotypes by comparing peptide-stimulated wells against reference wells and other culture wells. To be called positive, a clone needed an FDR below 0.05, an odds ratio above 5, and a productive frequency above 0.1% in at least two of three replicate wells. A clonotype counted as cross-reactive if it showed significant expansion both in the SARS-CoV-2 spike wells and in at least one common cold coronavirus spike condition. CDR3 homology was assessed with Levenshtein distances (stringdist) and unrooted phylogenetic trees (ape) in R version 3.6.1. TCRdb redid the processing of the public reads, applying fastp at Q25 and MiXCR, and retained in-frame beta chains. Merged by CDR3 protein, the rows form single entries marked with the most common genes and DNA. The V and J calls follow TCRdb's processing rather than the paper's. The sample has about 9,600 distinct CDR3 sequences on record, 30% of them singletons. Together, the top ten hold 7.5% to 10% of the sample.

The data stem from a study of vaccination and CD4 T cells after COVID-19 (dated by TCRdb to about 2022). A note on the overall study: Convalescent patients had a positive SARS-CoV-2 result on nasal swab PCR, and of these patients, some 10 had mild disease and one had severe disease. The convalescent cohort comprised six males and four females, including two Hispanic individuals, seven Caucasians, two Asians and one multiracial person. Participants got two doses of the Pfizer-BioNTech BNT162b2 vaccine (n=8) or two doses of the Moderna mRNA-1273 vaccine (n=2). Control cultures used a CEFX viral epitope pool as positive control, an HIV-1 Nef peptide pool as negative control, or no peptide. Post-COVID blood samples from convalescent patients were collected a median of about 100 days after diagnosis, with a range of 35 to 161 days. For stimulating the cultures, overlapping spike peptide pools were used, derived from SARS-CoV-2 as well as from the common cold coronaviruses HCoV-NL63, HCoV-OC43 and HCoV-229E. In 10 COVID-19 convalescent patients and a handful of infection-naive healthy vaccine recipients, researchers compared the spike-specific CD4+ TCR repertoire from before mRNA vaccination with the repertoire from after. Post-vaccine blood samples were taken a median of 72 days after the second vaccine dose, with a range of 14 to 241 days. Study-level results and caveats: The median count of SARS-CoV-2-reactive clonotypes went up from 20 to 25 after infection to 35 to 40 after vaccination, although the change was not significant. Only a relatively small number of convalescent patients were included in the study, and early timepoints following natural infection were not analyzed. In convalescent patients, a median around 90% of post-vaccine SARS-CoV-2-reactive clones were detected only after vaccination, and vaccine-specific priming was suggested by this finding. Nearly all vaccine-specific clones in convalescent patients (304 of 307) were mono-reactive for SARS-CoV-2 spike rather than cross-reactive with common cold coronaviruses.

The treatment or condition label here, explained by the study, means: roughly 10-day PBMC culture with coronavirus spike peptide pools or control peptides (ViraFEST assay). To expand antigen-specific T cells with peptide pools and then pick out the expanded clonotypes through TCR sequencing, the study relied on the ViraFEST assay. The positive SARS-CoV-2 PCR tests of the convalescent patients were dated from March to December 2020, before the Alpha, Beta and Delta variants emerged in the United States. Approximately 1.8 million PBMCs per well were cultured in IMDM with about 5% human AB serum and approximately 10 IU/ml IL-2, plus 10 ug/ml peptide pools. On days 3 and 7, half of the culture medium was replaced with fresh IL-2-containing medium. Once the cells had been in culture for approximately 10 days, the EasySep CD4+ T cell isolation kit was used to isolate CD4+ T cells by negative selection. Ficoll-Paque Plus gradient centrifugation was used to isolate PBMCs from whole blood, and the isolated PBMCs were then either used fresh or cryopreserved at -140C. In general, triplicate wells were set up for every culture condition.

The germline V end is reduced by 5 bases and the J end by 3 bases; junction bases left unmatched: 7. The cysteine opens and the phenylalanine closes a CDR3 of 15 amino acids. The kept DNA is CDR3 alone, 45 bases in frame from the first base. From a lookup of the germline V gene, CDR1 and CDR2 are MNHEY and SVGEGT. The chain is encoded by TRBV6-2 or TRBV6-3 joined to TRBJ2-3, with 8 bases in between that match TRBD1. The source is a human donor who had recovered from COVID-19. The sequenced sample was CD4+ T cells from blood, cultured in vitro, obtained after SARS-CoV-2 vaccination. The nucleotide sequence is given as TGTGCCAGCAGTCGGGGACAGGAAAGGACAGATACGCAGTATTTT. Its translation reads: CASSRGQERTDTQYF.